This T cell receptor beta chain was captured by sequencing in a study of resident and recirculating memory T cells in vitiligo. In the case of this clone: What it binds is not known.

The assay was immunoSEQ multiplex PCR, and TCRdb's table has in-frame clones only and misses some. The data contain tens of thousands of clones, 91% of them singletons. The CDR3 has 18 residues. The V gene's germline CDR1 is KGHSH and CDR2 LQKENI. Trimming cost V 0 bases and J 2 bases; bases outside gene matches: 10. Patients who had received treatment within the previous three months were excluded. Study outcomes and limitations: TCR sequences were not conserved across biopsy sites or patients.

V usage is TRBV18 and J usage is TRBJ2-4; TRBD1 matches at 7 bases. The sequencing sample was made of blood. The TCR sequence derives from a male donor with vitiligo. The DNA of the CDR3 is TGTGCCAGCTCACCACCGGAGACAGGGAAGGTATCCAAAAACATTCAGTACTTC. Amino acid sequence: CASSPPETGKVSKNIQYF. Complete variable domain (other parts from reference TRBV18 and TRBJ2-4): NAGVMQNPRHLVRRRGQEARLRCSPMKGHSHVYWYRQLPEEGLKFMVYLQKENIIDESGMPKERFSAEFPKEGPSILRIQQVVRGDSAAYFCASSPPETGKVSKNIQYFGAGTRLSVL.